The 28 T cell receptor beta chains reported below all come from one sample, sequenced in a study of regulatory T cells in long-lasting Graves disease. Arm-PCR of CDR3 regions and iRepertoire HTBI primers were used to build TCR beta libraries. Via MiXCR, TCRdb re-called the multiplex PCR reads, giving one row per CDR3 protein. Altogether around 500,000 distinct CDR3 sequences are present, 13% being singletons, with the ten largest covering over 7.5%. Time point: newly diagnosed GD, antithyroid drugs for less than 3 months. RNA extracted from PBMCs served as the sequencing template. Another study also made use of these data, one on T cells in Graves' hyperthyroidism and ophthalmopathy.

Here the sequenced sample was peripheral blood mononuclear cells (PBMCs), taken at new diagnosis, from a patient treated with antithyroid drugs. These receptor sequences come from a man younger than 40 with Graves disease.

This clonotype has a count of ten or more. V is TRBV6-1 and J is TRBJ1-2; 7 nucleotides agree with TRBD1. Germline loops: CDR1 MNHNS, CDR2 SASEGT. After removal of 10 bases from V and 3 bases from J, the junction contained 5 bases not matched to a gene. The CDR3 totals 12 residues. This chain's CDR3 is CATQTGHYGYTF. CDR3 nucleotides: TGTGCCACCCAGACAGGGCACTATGGCTACACCTTC.

This clonotype was detected many times. The chain recombines TRBV9 with TRBJ1-4; the match to TRBD1 covers 9 bases. Germline V lookup: CDR1 SGDLS, CDR2 YYNGEE. V was clipped by 5 bases and J by 5 bases; unmatched bases: 4. This CDR3 is built from 14 residues. CDR3: CASSRTGANEKLFF. The CDR3 DNA follows: TGTGCCAGCAGTCGGACAGGGGCGAATGAAAAACTGTTTTTT.

This clonotype has more than one count but fewer than ten. A far larger clone is only one base removed, so a read error is likely. The genes are TRBV20-1 and TRBJ2-5; the match to TRBD2 covers 13 bases. TRBJ2-1 explains the end of the DNA better; the J call may be wrong. This CDR3 comprises 15 residues. Germline CDR1 is DFQATT and CDR2 is SNEGSKA (reference sequence). CDR3 residues: CSAERLAGGYNAQFF. The CDR3 nucleotides are TGCAGTGCTGAACGACTAGCGGGAGGCTACAATGCGCAGTTCTTC.

In its sample, this clonotype was seen once. V usage is TRBV19 and J usage is TRBJ2-2; TRBD2 matches 10 bases. CDR3 size: 17 residues. V trimming: 3 bases; J trimming: 7 bases; junction bases outside the gene matches: 11. Germline CDR1 reads LNHDA; CDR2 reads SQIVND (reference sequence). The CDR3 loop is CASSMDLAGARGGELFF. The CDR3 nucleotides read TGTGCCAGTAGTATGGATCTAGCGGGAGCCCGGGGCGGGGAGCTGTTTTTT.

Ten or more counts support this clonotype. The rearrangement links TRBV20-1 to TRBJ2-7, with 15 bases fitting TRBD2. This CDR3 has 19 amino acids. Looked up from germline, CDR1 is DFQATT and CDR2 is SNEGSKA (reference sequence). V dropped 0 bases and J dropped 3; count of bases not matched to a gene: 12. The chain's CDR3 is CSARDSGLAGGVSRYEQYF. The CDR3 bases are TGCAGTGCTAGAGACTCAGGACTAGCGGGAGGGGTCAGCCGCTACGAGCAGTACTTC.

This clonotype was observed at least ten times. The chain recombines TRBV5-5 with TRBJ2-1, with 8 bases that match TRBD1. Germline CDR1 reads SGHKS; CDR2 reads YYEKEE (reference sequence). Germline trimming cut 3 bases from V and 8 bases from J; bases unmatched to any gene: 7. The CDR3 totals 14 residues. CDR3 in amino acids: CASSSQDREDEQFF. In DNA form, the CDR3 reads TGTGCCAGCAGCTCCCAGGACAGGGAGGATGAGCAGTTCTTC. Complete variable domain (other parts from reference TRBV5-5 and TRBJ2-1): DAGVTQSPTHLIKTRGQQVTLRCSPISGHKSVSWYQQVLGQGPQFIFQYYEKEERGRGNFPDRFSARQFPNYSSELNVNALLLGDSALYLCASSSQDREDEQFFGPGTRLTVL.

This clonotype was observed at least ten times. The CDR3 region is CASSLGWATNEKLFF. The CDR3, as DNA: TGTGCCAGCAGTTTAGGATGGGCAACTAATGAAAAACTGTTTTTT. This sequence joins TRBV27 and TRBJ1-4; D uncertain. The CDR3 spans 15 residues. The ends were cut back, 2 bases at V and 0 bases at J, with 7 bases in the middle. Germline assignment: CDR1 MNHEY and CDR2 SMNVEV (reference sequence).

This clonotype showed up many times. The chain links TRBV12-5 to TRBJ1-2; TRBD1 agrees at 7 bases. The V gene's germline CDR1 is LGHNT and CDR2 FRNRAP. This CDR3 region has 18 residues. Unmatched junction bases numbered 17, after V lost 2 bases and J lost 5 bases. The CDR3 nucleotides read TGTGCTAGTGGTTTGTTAACGATTTCGACAGGGAATGCTTATGGCTACACCTTC. Encoded protein: CASGLLTISTGNAYGYTF.

The rearrangement joins TRBV20-1 to TRBJ2-3; 8 bases line up with TRBD1. V was clipped by 2 bases and J by 2 bases; unmatched bases: 21. The germline CDR1 and CDR2 sequences are DFQATT and SNEGSKA (reference sequence). The CDR3 runs to 20 residues. CDR3 bases: TGCAGTGCTAGATCCACTTTCAAGGACAGGGAGCTCCTCCTCACAGATACGCAGTATTTT. Residues: CSARSTFKDRELLLTDTQYF.

This clonotype appeared many times. V is TRBV28 and J is TRBJ1-2, with TRBD1 identical over 9 bases. This CDR3 has 14 residues. Germline V CDR1 and CDR2: MDHEN, SYDVKM. Losses at the gene ends were 4 bases for V and 6 bases for J; bases not matched to a gene: 6. This chain's CDR3 is CASSSDRGYNGYTF. CDR3 nucleotide sequence: TGTGCCAGCAGTTCGGACAGGGGCTACAATGGCTACACCTTC.

This clonotype was found a few times. The chain carries TRBV29-1 and TRBJ2-7; possibly TRBD1 for D (6 bases). Germline V lookup: CDR1 SQVTM, CDR2 ANQGSEA. V lost 5 bases and J lost 2, with 10 bases in between. The CDR3 is 12 amino acids. The CDR3 bases are TGCAGCGTTTATACAGGGACCTACGAGCAGTACTTC. It is translated as CSVYTGTYEQYF.

In its sample, this clonotype was seen many times. The CDR3 loop reads CASSLWTNEQFF. CDR3 DNA sequence: TGTGCCAGCAGCTTATGGACTAATGAGCAGTTCTTC. V and J are TRBV7-2 and TRBJ2-1, with D tentatively TRBD2 (5 bases). CDR1 and CDR2 from the germline V gene are SGHTA and FQGNSA. The CDR3 totals 12 residues. V was clipped by 2 bases and J by 7 bases, with 6 bases between them.

This clonotype was recorded at least ten times. The chain carries TRBV15 and TRBJ2-5; 10 bases fit TRBD2. Germline V gene data show CDR1 as LNHNV and CDR2 as YYDKDF (reference sequence). Unmatched junction bases numbered 8, after V lost 2 bases and J lost 5 bases. The CDR3 length is 16 residues. The CDR3 DNA sequence: TGTGCCACCAGCAGACATCTAGCGGGAGACGGTGAGACCCAGTACTTC. It encodes CATSRHLAGDGETQYF. Full variable domain (rest looked up from reference TRBV15 and TRBJ2-5): DAMVIQNPRYQVTQFGKPVTLSCSQTLNHNVMYWYQQKSSQAPKLLFHYYDKDFNNEADTPDNFQSRRPNTSFCFLDIRSPGLGDTAMYLCATSRHLAGDGETQYFGPGTRLLVL.

This clonotype was seen a handful of times. V is TRBV25-1 and J is TRBJ2-1; 10 positions agree with TRBD2. The CDR3 is made up of 16 amino acids. Losses at the gene ends were 0 bases for V and 12 bases for J; bases not matched to a gene: 11. Per the germline V gene, CDR1 is MGHDK and CDR2 is SYGVNS. CDR3 region: CASSEYGLAGDSGQFF. The CDR3 region has the DNA TGTGCCAGCAGTGAATACGGCCTAGCGGGAGATTCAGGGCAGTTCTTC.

V is TRBV12-5 and J is TRBJ1-5; 9 nucleotides align to TRBD1. V shed 4 bases and J 15 bases; nucleotides not matched to a gene: 13. The length of the CDR3 is 14 residues. From germline, CDR1 is LGHNT and CDR2 FRNRAP. The CDR3 loop reads CASGSSGTGRYWHF. The CDR3 DNA follows: TGTGCTAGTGGTTCGTCCGGGACAGGGCGCTATTGGCATTTT.

This clonotype was counted ten times or more. The J gene is TRBJ2-1, the V gene TRBV20-1, with D possibly matching TRBD2 (7 bases). This CDR3 contains 16 residues. CDR1 is DFQATT and CDR2 is SNEGSKA in the germline V gene (reference sequence). The V and J ends lost 0 bases and 10 bases respectively, with 22 bases between them. The CDR3 loop reads CSARDRLAAQGGEQFF. The CDR3 nucleotides are TGCAGTGCTAGAGATAGGCTAGCGGCACAGGGAGGGGAGCAGTTCTTC.

The table lists this clonotype with a few counts. The chain couples TRBV9 to TRBJ1-4, with TRBD1 matching 7 bases. V was clipped by 7 bases and J by 7 bases; unmatched bases: 10. The CDR3 has 14 amino acids. From germline, CDR1 is SGDLS and CDR2 YYNGEE. CDR3 nucleotides: TGTGCCAGCGCCAAACAGGGGTTAGGTGAAAAACTGTTTTTT. Translating it yields CASAKQGLGEKLFF.

This clonotype was detected ten times or more. This chain links TRBV4-1 with TRBJ2-3, with TRBD2 matching 10 bases. The CDR3 spans 13 residues. The germline V gene has CDR1 MGHRA and CDR2 YSYEKL. V dropped 3 bases and J dropped 10; count of bases not matched to a gene: 4. Written as DNA, the CDR3 is TGCGCCAGCAGCCAGGGTCTAGCGGGGGCGCAGTATTTT. Its protein is CASSQGLAGAQYF.

This clonotype has a count of ten or more. This chain connects TRBV10-3 to TRBJ2-7; 10 positions match TRBD2. This CDR3 is built from 14 residues. In germline, CDR1 is ENHRY, CDR2 SYGVKD. After removal of 7 bases from V and 6 bases from J, the junction contained 9 bases not matched to a gene. For the CDR3, the DNA is TGTGCCATCACCCAGCGGGAGGGCCGTAGCGAGCAGTACTTC. Its translation is CAITQREGRSEQYF.

This clonotype was seen at least ten times. The V and J genes are TRBV7-2 and TRBJ2-7; 8 bases are a match to TRBD1. Germline CDR1 reads SGHTA; CDR2 reads FQGNSA. This CDR3 is built from 15 residues. V shed 4 bases and J 3 bases; nucleotides not matched to a gene: 8. The CDR3 spells CASSSSDRDLYEQYF. Written as DNA, the CDR3 is TGTGCCAGCAGCTCCTCGGACAGGGACCTCTACGAGCAGTACTTC. The entire variable domain, with the rest obtained from reference TRBV7-2 and TRBJ2-7, is as follows: GAGVSQSPSNKVTEKGKDVELRCDPISGHTALYWYRQSLGQGLEFLIYFQGNSAPDKSGLPSDRFSAERTGGSVSTLTIQRTQQEDSAVYLCASSSSDRDLYEQYFGPGTRLTVT.

The rearrangement uses TRBV19 and TRBJ1-3; tentatively, D is TRBD1 (5 bases). The V end lost 7 bases, the J end lost 0 bases, and 10 bases lay between the germline ends. The germline V gene has CDR1 LNHDA and CDR2 SQIVND (reference sequence). The CDR3 is made up of 14 amino acids. For the CDR3, the DNA is TGTGCCAGTAAGGGGAAGAGCTCTGGAAACACCATATATTTT. Amino acid sequence: CASKGKSSGNTIYF.

This clonotype was recorded at least ten times. The chain recombines TRBV5-1 with TRBJ2-7; no definite D call. Germline V gene data show CDR1 as SGHRS and CDR2 as YFSETQ. The CDR3 sequence is 14 residues long. Trimming pared 0 bases from V and 7 bases from J, leaving 14 bases between. This chain's CDR3 is CASSLASGPSEQYF. The DNA of the CDR3 is TGCGCCAGCAGCTTGGCCTCGGGCCCTAGTGAGCAGTACTTC.

The chain has TRBV28 and TRBJ1-5; TRBD1 aligns across 9 bases. The CDR3 totals 15 residues. Trimming took 6 bases from V and 4 from J; bases not matched to a gene: 7. Germline V gene sequence: CDR1 MDHEN, CDR2 SYDVKM. The CDR3 loop reads CASRTGTGINQPQHF. The CDR3 region has the DNA TGTGCCAGCAGAACCGGGACAGGGATTAATCAGCCCCAGCATTTT.

This clonotype has a count of ten or more. The genes are TRBV24-1 and TRBJ2-7, with TRBD1 matching 8 bases. V was clipped by 2 bases and J by 3 bases; unmatched bases: 11. CDR1 is KGHDR and CDR2 is SFDVKD in the germline V gene. This CDR3 contains 17 residues. The CDR3 loop is CATSDSHTGGEYYEQYF. For the CDR3, the DNA is TGTGCCACCAGTGATTCTCACACAGGGGGTGAATACTACGAGCAGTACTTC.

This clonotype was counted between two and nine times. No conserved phenylalanine or tryptophan ends this CDR3, so it is likely a read error. The V gene is TRBV5-1, the J gene TRBJ2-1; the match to TRBD2 covers 9 bases. The germline V gene encodes CDR1 SGHRS and CDR2 YFSETQ. V lost 2 bases, J lost 8 bases, and 11 bases stayed unmatched. CDR3 length: 16 amino acids. This chain's CDR3 is CASSFGSGRIYDEQFL. The CDR3 bases are TGCGCCAGCAGCTTTGGTAGCGGGAGAATTTACGATGAGCAGTTCCTC.

This clonotype turned up a few times. The genes are TRBV2 and TRBJ2-7, with unresolved D. The CDR3 runs to 15 residues. Looked up from germline, CDR1 is SNHLY and CDR2 is FYNNEI. The ends were cut back, 2 bases at V and 1 base at J, with 12 bases in the middle. DNA of the CDR3: TGTGCCAGCAGTGAAAATTTTGGACCTTCCTACGAGCAGTACTTC. It translates to CASSENFGPSYEQYF.

This clonotype was observed at least ten times. This chain connects TRBV2 to TRBJ1-6; 7 nucleotides agree with TRBD1. Germline loops: CDR1 SNHLY, CDR2 FYNNEI. The ends lost 10 bases at V and 0 bases at J; junction bases unmatched: 3. This CDR3 has 14 amino acids. CDR3 in DNA: TGTGCCACACAGGGGAGCTCCTATAATTCACCCCTCCACTTT. Amino acids: CATQGSSYNSPLHF.

This clonotype came up many times. The V gene is TRBV28, the J gene TRBJ2-5, with 7 bases aligning to TRBD2. Germline V gives CDR1 MDHEN, CDR2 SYDVKM. With V trimmed by 6 bases and J by 4 bases, 5 bases remained unmatched. The CDR3 sequence is 13 residues long. The CDR3 loop is CASRSGGSETQYF. As DNA, the CDR3 is TGTGCCAGCAGATCCGGGGGGTCAGAGACCCAGTACTTC.